These 27 T cell receptor beta chains share one sample of origin, sequenced in a study of shared clonotypes between healthy human individuals (dated by TCRdb to 2018 to 2020). The library was generated by the immunoSEQ multiplex PCR assay. TCRdb stores this immuneACCESS table with in-frame sequences only. Part of the clones is absent; in the studies checked, under half of the shortfall reflects unresolved V genes, and no reason is known for the rest. Here the sample has nearly 500,000 clones; 76% occur a single time. The top ten clones comprise 10% to 15% of the sample. The specimen sequenced was PBMCs. The receptors were gathered from a woman in her thirties or forties in good health. Some clones in this sample may be carry-over from other donors' samples.

This clone was detected only a few times. The genes are TRBV7-8 and TRBJ1-2, with no clear D. CDR3 size: 14 residues. The V gene's germline CDR1 is SGHVS and CDR2 FQNEAQ. Trimming shortened V by 3 bases and J by 5 bases, and 13 bases separated the two germline ends. CDR3 in amino acids: CASSFYTDLYGYTF. CDR3 sequence (DNA): TGTGCCAGCAGCTTTTACACAGACTTATATGGCTACACCTTC.

This clone was counted once. This sequence joins TRBV28 and TRBJ2-5, with TRBD2 identical over 12 bases. Trimming at V came to 8 bases and at J to 5 bases, leaving 9 bases not matched to a gene. This CDR3 is built from 15 residues. Germline V gene data show CDR1 as MDHEN and CDR2 as SYDVKM. CDR3: CASSTLAGGLETQYF. CDR3 nucleotide sequence: TGTGCCAGCTCTACTCTAGCGGGAGGGCTGGAGACCCAGTACTTC.

Only one count was recorded for this clone. The chain joins TRBV7-8 to TRBJ1-4; a possible D gene is TRBD1 (5 bases). The V gene lost 1 base and the J gene lost 7 bases, with 10 bases spanning the gap. The CDR3 covers 14 residues. Germline-derived CDR1 and CDR2 are SGHVS and FQNEAQ. CDR3 in amino acids: CASSLVQGGEKLFF. For the CDR3, the DNA is TGTGCCAGCAGCTTAGTCCAGGGTGGTGAAAAACTGTTTTTT.

The J gene is TRBJ2-7, the V gene TRBV4-1, with 7 bases lining up with TRBD1. The germline V gene has CDR1 MGHRA and CDR2 YSYEKL. The junction had 15 bases not matched to a gene; V was cut back by 1 base and J by 0 bases. The CDR3 sequence is 19 residues long. This CDR3 reads CASSQADFLGGGPSYEQYF. CDR3 nucleotides: TGCGCCAGCAGCCAAGCGGACTTTTTAGGGGGCGGCCCCTCCTACGAGCAGTACTTC.

The chain couples TRBV4-2 to TRBJ1-3, with D uncertain. This CDR3 contains 17 residues. The germline CDR1 and CDR2 sequences are LGHNA and YNFKEQ. The V gene lost 4 bases and the J gene lost 0 bases, with 16 bases spanning the gap. CDR3 amino acids: CASSRSPLTISGNTIYF. DNA of the CDR3: TGTGCCAGCAGCCGTTCACCTCTCACCATCTCTGGAAACACCATATATTTT.

This chain links TRBV5-1 with TRBJ1-6; unclear D gene. Germline assignment: CDR1 SGHRS and CDR2 YFSETQ. The CDR3 contains 15 residues. Trimming stripped 3 bases from V and 7 bases from J, with 14 bases between. CDR3 DNA sequence: TGCGCCAGCAGCTCCTGGGCAGGAAAGAATTCACCCCTCCACTTT. Translation: CASSSWAGKNSPLHF.

The chain joins TRBV15 to TRBJ2-2; 8 positions agree with TRBD1. The length of the CDR3 is 19 residues. V was pared by 5 bases and J by 6 bases, with 20 bases of the junction left unmatched. Looked up from germline, CDR1 is LNHNV and CDR2 is YYDKDF (reference sequence). Here the CDR3 reads CATSQQRWGTAGGSGELFF. CDR3 coding DNA: TGTGCCACCAGCCAGCAGAGGTGGGGGACTGCAGGGGGCTCCGGGGAGCTGTTTTTT.

The chain uses TRBV29-1 and TRBJ2-2; D is undetermined. The CDR3 is 14 amino acids. Trimming removed 6 bases from V and 4 bases from J, with 15 bases in between. CDR1 and CDR2 from the germline V gene are SQVTM and ANQGSEA. The CDR3 sequence: CSVDHASGTGELFF. The DNA for the CDR3 is TGCAGCGTGGACCACGCAAGTGGCACCGGGGAGCTGTTTTTT.

The chain is built from TRBV13 and TRBJ1-2; D not resolved. The CDR3 contains 15 residues. In germline, CDR1 is PRHDT, CDR2 FYEKMQ (reference sequence). V lost 0 bases and J 1 base, leaving 9 bases between the germline ends. The CDR3 DNA reads as TGTGCCAGCAGCTTAGGCCAGCTCAATAACTATGGCTACACCTTC. As protein: CASSLGQLNNYGYTF.

The chain is built from TRBV29-1 and TRBJ1-1; D possibly corresponds to TRBD1 (6 bases). CDR1 and CDR2 from the germline V gene are SQVTM and ANQGSEA. Trimming removed 3 bases at V and 4 bases at J, with 12 bases between. The CDR3 length is 13 residues. CDR3 DNA sequence: TGCAGCGTTGAGAGGGGGGGGGCCACTGAAGCTTTCTTT. This codes for CSVERGGATEAFF.

This rearrangement joins TRBV5-1 to TRBJ2-1; 15 bases align to TRBD2. The ends lost 3 bases at V and 0 bases at J; junction bases unmatched: 4. Germline V gene data show CDR1 as SGHRS and CDR2 as YFSETQ. The CDR3 has 18 amino acids. The CDR3 loop reads CASSWGLAGGSSYNEQFF. The DNA of the CDR3 is TGCGCCAGCAGCTGGGGACTAGCGGGAGGCAGCTCCTACAATGAGCAGTTCTTC. The full variable domain, completed using reference TRBV5-1 and TRBJ2-1, is KAGVTQTPRYLIKTRGQQVTLSCSPISGHRSVSWYQQTPGQGLQFLFEYFSETQRNKGNFPGRFSGRQFSNSRSEMNVSTLELGDSALYLCASSWGLAGGSSYNEQFFGPGTRLTVL.

This chain connects TRBV28 to TRBJ2-7; D might be TRBD2 (5 bases). The CDR3 has 13 residues. The V and J ends lost 10 bases and 7 bases respectively, with 20 bases between them. The germline V gene has CDR1 MDHEN and CDR2 SYDVKM. The CDR3 protein is CATLKGDTGEQYF. The DNA of the CDR3 is TGTGCCACCTTAAAGGGAGACACGGGAGAGCAGTACTTC.

The chain combines TRBV30 with TRBJ2-2, with a weak D call TRBD1 (7 bases). Trimming left V 2 bases short and J 2 bases short, with 15 bases between. Germline V gene data show CDR1 as GTSNPN and CDR2 as SVGIG (reference sequence). The CDR3 extends over 16 amino acids. The CDR3 bases are TGTGCCTGGAGTCCATTCAGGGGGGTTAACACCGGGGAGCTGTTTTTT. Protein: CAWSPFRGVNTGELFF.

The V and J genes are TRBV11-3 and TRBJ2-1; D is possibly TRBD2 (6 bases). Trimming left V 5 bases short and J 6 bases short, with 11 bases between. CDR1 and CDR2 (germline): SGHNT, YENEEA. The CDR3 has 13 residues. The CDR3 sequence is CASSPGLTNEQFF. The CDR3, as DNA: TGTGCCAGCAGCCCCGGACTAACCAATGAGCAGTTCTTC.

As for this clone: Other nucleotide sequences from this sample produce the same CDR3. The CDR3 spells CASSLVGGSETQYF. The CDR3 coding sequence is TGTGCCAGCAGCTTAGTAGGCGGATCTGAGACCCAGTACTTC. V usage is TRBV7-9 and J usage is TRBJ2-5; D gene ambiguous. The CDR3 has 14 amino acids. Trimming left V 1 base short and J 5 bases short, with 11 bases between. Germline V gives CDR1 SEHNR, CDR2 FQNEAQ (reference sequence).

The rearrangement uses TRBV9 and TRBJ2-1; 12 bases line up with TRBD2. CDR3 length: 18 amino acids. Trimming removed 2 bases from V and 5 bases from J; junction bases left unmatched: 11. Germline V lookup: CDR1 SGDLS, CDR2 YYNGEE. The CDR3: CASSVQPPLAGGDNEQFF. The CDR3 DNA sequence: TGTGCCAGCAGCGTCCAACCGCCTCTAGCGGGAGGGGACAATGAGCAGTTCTTC.

This clone has just a few counts. Other nucleotide sequences in the sample specify the same CDR3. The rearrangement joins TRBV19 to TRBJ2-3, with 10 bases fitting TRBD2. After removal of 1 base from V and 2 bases from J, the junction contained 9 bases not matched to a gene. The CDR3 contains 18 residues. Per germline, CDR1 LNHDA and CDR2 SQIVND (reference sequence). The CDR3 coding sequence is TGTGCCAGTAGTATAGTGGCTAGCGGGAGCATCCCCACAGATACGCAGTATTTT. This gives the protein CASSIVASGSIPTDTQYF.

The J gene is TRBJ2-7, the V gene TRBV5-1; perhaps TRBD2 as D (5 bases). Germline CDR1 and CDR2: SGHRS and YFSETQ. The CDR3 spans 14 residues. Trimming took off 5 bases at V and 0 bases at J, with 12 bases between the two ends. CDR3 nucleotides: TGCGCCAGCAGGAGCGGCGCCAGCTCCTACGAGCAGTACTTC. The encoded protein is CASRSGASSYEQYF.

The J gene is TRBJ1-4, the V gene TRBV6-5; 9 bases map to TRBD1. Germline trimming cut 3 bases from V and 8 bases from J; bases unmatched to any gene: 1. The CDR3 is made up of 13 amino acids. Germline-derived CDR1 and CDR2 are MNHEY and SVGAGI. This chain's CDR3 is CASSYDRGEKLFF. The CDR3, as DNA: TGTGCCAGCAGTTATGACAGGGGGGAAAAACTGTTTTTT.

The chain combines TRBV4-1 with TRBJ2-7; D may be TRBD1 or TRBD2 (6 bases each). Per germline, CDR1 MGHRA and CDR2 YSYEKL. The CDR3 spans 15 residues. V lost 1 base, J lost 4 bases, and 14 bases lay in between. The CDR3 spells CASSQAAPGAYEQYF. The CDR3 nucleotides are TGCGCCAGCAGCCAAGCGGCGCCGGGGGCATACGAGCAGTACTTC.

V usage is TRBV5-8 and J usage is TRBJ1-5; no clear D gene. CDR3 size: 12 residues. Trimming cost V 2 bases and J 9 bases, with 9 bases left between them. Germline lookup yields CDR1 SGHTS and CDR2 YDEGEE. The CDR3 here is CASSFPRPPQHF. CDR3 coding DNA: TGTGCCAGCAGCTTCCCACGCCCGCCCCAGCATTTT.

This clone was observed a single time. The V and J genes are TRBV5-1 and TRBJ1-2; TRBD1 matches at 11 bases. Per the germline V gene, CDR1 is SGHRS and CDR2 is YFSETQ. With V trimmed by 6 bases and J by 8 bases, 6 bases remained unmatched. The CDR3 loop spans 13 amino acids. DNA for the CDR3: TGCGCCAGCACCGGACAGGGGGCGAGGGGCTACACCTTC. Translated, it gives CASTGQGARGYTF.

This chain joins TRBV4-2 and TRBJ2-1, with TRBD2 matching 12 bases. This CDR3 region has 17 residues. Trimming cost V 0 bases and J 6 bases; bases outside gene matches: 6. Germline V gene data show CDR1 as LGHNA and CDR2 as YNFKEQ. The CDR3 sequence is CASSQDGTSGRSNEQFF. The DNA for the CDR3 is TGTGCCAGCAGCCAAGATGGGACTAGCGGGCGGAGCAATGAGCAGTTCTTC.

This chain joins TRBV28 and TRBJ1-1, with D hard to call. The V gene lost 6 bases and the J gene lost 0 bases, with 11 bases spanning the gap. This CDR3 contains 14 residues. Germline lookup yields CDR1 MDHEN and CDR2 SYDVKM. The CDR3 bases are TGTGCCAGCAGCCGGGCCTGGGTGAACACTGAAGCTTTCTTT. Translation gives CASSRAWVNTEAFF. Combining the CDR3 with reference TRBV28 and TRBJ1-1 gives the whole variable domain DVKVTQSSRYLVKRTGEKVFLECVQDMDHENMFWYRQDPGLGLRLIYFSYDVKMKEKGDIPEGYSVSREKKERFSLILESASTNQTSMYLCASSRAWVNTEAFFGQGTRLTVV.

This chain joins TRBV18 and TRBJ2-1; D gene uncertain. The CDR3 runs 12 residues. Trimming took off 6 bases at V and 7 bases at J, with 10 bases between the two ends. The germline CDR1 and CDR2 sequences are KGHSH and LQKENI. The CDR3 bases are TGTGCCAGCTCCCCCCTCAGGAATGAGCAGTTCTTC. Translating gives CASSPLRNEQFF.

The chain couples TRBV6-5 to TRBJ2-2; 14 bases match TRBD2. CDR3 length equals 15 residues. Germline-derived CDR1 and CDR2 are MNHEY and SVGAGI. V dropped 6 bases and J dropped 10; count of bases not matched to a gene: 7. CDR3 sequence: CASSRLAGGPLELFF. Written as DNA, the CDR3 is TGTGCCAGCAGCCGACTAGCGGGAGGGCCGCTGGAGCTGTTTTTT.

The gene calls are TRBV18 and TRBJ2-5; weak D call: TRBD1 (6 bases). V was trimmed by 0 bases and J by 1 base, leaving 9 bases between them. This CDR3 has 15 amino acids. Germline V gene lookup returns CDR1 KGHSH and CDR2 LQKENI. The CDR3 bases are TGTGCCAGCTCACCACCGGACAGATTCCAAGAGACCCAGTACTTC. Protein sequence: CASSPPDRFQETQYF.